This TCR beta chain was sequenced in a study of blood T cell repertoires in COVID-19. Study as a whole: In each case, the material was cDNA or gDNA derived from T cells, B-cell-depleted T cells, or PBMCs.

Authors' processing steps: Reference gene primer amplification gave nucleated cell count estimates. Clones were sequenced by immunoSEQ multiplex PCR, and TCRdb holds only the in-frame ones, with some missing. V and J calls and clone size are given by that table; D and trimming were obtained from the DNA. This table has about 340,000 clones, 90% to 95% appearing once. J gave up 4 bases and V 5 bases, and 6 bases lay outside the gene matches. This CDR3 has 15 amino acids. Germline CDR1 is LGHNA and CDR2 is YSLEER. The gene calls are TRBV4-3 and TRBJ1-4, with 8 bases matching TRBD1. Sequenced: peripheral blood. The source of this sequence is a woman aged 18-29 years who had recovered from COVID-19. DNA for the CDR3: TGCGCCAGCAGCGCCTGGGACAGGAATAATGAAAAACTGTTTTTT. It encodes CASSAWDRNNEKLFF.